This T cell receptor beta chain was captured by sequencing in a study of blood T cell repertoires in COVID-19 (TCRdb year 2020). For the wider study: Samples covering the acute and convalescent phases of COVID-19 were provided by collaborators in the United States, Italy and Spain. The material from the prospective study consisted of cDNA or gDNA derived from T cells, B-cell-depleted T cells, or PBMCs. Deeply sampled blood TCRbeta repertoires from subjects exposed to, actively infected with, or recovered from COVID-19 were included in the dataset. The repertoires were made available in a free public database intended to serve as a resource for research on the immune response to SARS-CoV-2. Samples were obtained from the ongoing ImmuneRACE study (first 160 participants) and from over 1,000 subjects provided by 6 global collaborators. Sample metadata almost always included a de-identified subject ID, COVID-19 status, age in years and sex. HLA class I and class II types, where available, came from metadata supplied by the sample provider rather than from assay-based typing. The research as a whole found: How much clinical and demographic metadata was included differed by source and by participant, and the metadata was provided uncurated.

The CDR3 covers 16 residues, taking in both the cysteine and the phenylalanine. Just the 48-base CDR3 DNA is kept, in frame starting at base 1. CDR1 and CDR2 were assigned from the germline V gene (reference sequence) as SEHNR and FQNEAQ. V is cut by 3 bases and J by 0 bases, and the space between the germline ends is 11 bases. One collaborating source in Seattle enrolled patients during active infection and followed them longitudinally through the course of disease. Collaborating institutions collected whole blood in K2EDTA tubes following their own protocols. Collaborator samples were shipped for TCRbeta analysis as frozen whole blood, isolated PBMCs, or DNA extracted from either sample type. The immunoSEQ Assay, a bias-controlled multiplex PCR, was used to amplify TCRbeta CDR3 regions from genomic DNA. Processing in the source paper ran as follows. Nucleated cell counts per sample were estimated from amplification of reference gene primers within the assay. To quantify the absolute abundance of each unique TCRbeta CDR3 rearrangement, sequence reads were collapsed and filtered. For each sample, productive Simpson clonality was calculated as the square root of Simpson's diversity index over productive rearrangements. Held by TCRdb, this immuneACCESS table contains in-frame sequences only and omits some clones. Under half of the omission traces to an unresolved V gene where checked; the cause of the rest is unknown. V, J and clone size are taken as reported in that table, and D and trimming were inferred from the DNA itself. The sample has 150,000 to 200,000 clones on record, 85% to 95% of them singletons. The ten largest clones take up around 2% of the sample.

On this clone itself: There is no known antigen for this receptor. Base quality data are lacking; no much larger clone is found one base away.

Recombination joined TRBV7-9 with TRBJ1-4; no D gene call is confident. This clonotype was sampled from a woman in her fifties or sixties with COVID-19, enrolled during active disease. The sequenced material came from peripheral blood. The nucleotides read TGTGCCAGCAGCTTGGCCGGGTCTGCAACTAATGAAAAACTGTTTTTT. It codes for CASSLAGSATNEKLFF. Supplemented by the reference TRBV7-9 and TRBJ1-4 proteins around the CDR3, the complete variable domain is DTGVSQNPRHKITKRGQNVTFRCDPISEHNRLYWYRQTLGQGPEFLTYFQNEAQLEKSRLLSDRFSAERPKGSFSTLEIQRTEQGDSAMYLCASSLAGSATNEKLFFGSGTQLSVL.